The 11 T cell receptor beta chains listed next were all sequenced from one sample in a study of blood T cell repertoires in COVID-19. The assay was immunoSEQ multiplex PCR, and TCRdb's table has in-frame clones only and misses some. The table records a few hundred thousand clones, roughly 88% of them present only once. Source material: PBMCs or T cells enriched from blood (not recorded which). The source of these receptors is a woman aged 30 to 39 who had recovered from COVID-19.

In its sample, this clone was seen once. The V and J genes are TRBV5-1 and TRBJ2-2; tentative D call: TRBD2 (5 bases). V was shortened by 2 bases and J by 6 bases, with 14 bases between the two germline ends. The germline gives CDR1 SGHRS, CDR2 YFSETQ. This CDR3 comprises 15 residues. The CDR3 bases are TGCGCCAGCAGCTTTGGACGGAGAGGGTCCGGGGAGCTGTTTTTT. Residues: CASSFGRRGSGELFF.

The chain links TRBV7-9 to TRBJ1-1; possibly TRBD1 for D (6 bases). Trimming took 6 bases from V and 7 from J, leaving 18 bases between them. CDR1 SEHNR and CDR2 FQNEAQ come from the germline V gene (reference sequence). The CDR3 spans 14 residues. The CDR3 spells CASSSQGGGSEAFF. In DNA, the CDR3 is TGTGCCAGCAGTTCACAAGGTGGGGGCAGTGAAGCTTTCTTT.

The CDR3 sequence is CASSEPGGRTDTQYF. The CDR3 DNA reads TGTGCCAGCAGTGAGCCGGGTGGTCGCACAGATACGCAGTATTTT. The chain joins TRBV27 to TRBJ2-3; D is unclear. The CDR3 loop spans 15 amino acids. CDR1 and CDR2 (germline): MNHEY, SMNVEV (reference sequence). Trimming pared 5 bases from V and 1 base from J, leaving 13 bases between.

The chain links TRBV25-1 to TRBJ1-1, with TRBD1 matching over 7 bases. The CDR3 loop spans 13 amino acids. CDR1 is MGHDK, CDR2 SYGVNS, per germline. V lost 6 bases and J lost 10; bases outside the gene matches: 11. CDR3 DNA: TGTGCCAGCAGACCCCGGACAGGCTTGGGAGCTTTCTTT. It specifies CASRPRTGLGAFF.

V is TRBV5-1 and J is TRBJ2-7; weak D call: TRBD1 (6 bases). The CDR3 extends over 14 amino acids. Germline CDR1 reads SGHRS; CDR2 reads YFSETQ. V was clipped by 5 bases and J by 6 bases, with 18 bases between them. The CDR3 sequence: CASSPTDSKGEQYF. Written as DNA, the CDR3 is TGCGCCAGCAGTCCCACGGACAGCAAAGGCGAGCAGTACTTC.

This chain's CDR3 is CASSTGLAGRAWVNEQFF. The DNA of the CDR3 is TGTGCCAGTAGTACAGGACTAGCGGGAAGAGCCTGGGTCAATGAGCAGTTCTTC. The J gene is TRBJ2-1, the V gene TRBV19; TRBD2 matches at 12 bases. After removal of 4 bases from V and 6 bases from J, the junction contained 13 bases not matched to a gene. This CDR3 has 18 residues. Germline loops: CDR1 LNHDA, CDR2 SQIVND (reference sequence).

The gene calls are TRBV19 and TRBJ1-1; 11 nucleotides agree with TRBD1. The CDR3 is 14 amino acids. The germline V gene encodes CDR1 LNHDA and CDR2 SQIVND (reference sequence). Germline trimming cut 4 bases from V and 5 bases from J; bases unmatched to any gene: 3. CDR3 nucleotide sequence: TGTGCCAGTAGTAAGGACAGGGGGCAAACTGAAGCTTTCTTT. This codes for CASSKDRGQTEAFF.

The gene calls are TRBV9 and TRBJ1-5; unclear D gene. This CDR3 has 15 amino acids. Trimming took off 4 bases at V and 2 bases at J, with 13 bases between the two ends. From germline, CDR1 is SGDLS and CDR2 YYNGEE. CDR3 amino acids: CASSTAEGGNQPQHF. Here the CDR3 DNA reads TGTGCCAGCAGCACCGCGGAGGGCGGCAATCAGCCCCAGCATTTT.

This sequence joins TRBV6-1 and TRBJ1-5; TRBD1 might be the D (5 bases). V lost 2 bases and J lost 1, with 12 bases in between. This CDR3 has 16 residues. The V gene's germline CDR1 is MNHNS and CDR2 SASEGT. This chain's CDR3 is CASSEWGRRSNQPQHF. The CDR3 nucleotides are TGTGCCAGCAGTGAATGGGGGAGGCGCAGCAATCAGCCCCAGCATTTT.

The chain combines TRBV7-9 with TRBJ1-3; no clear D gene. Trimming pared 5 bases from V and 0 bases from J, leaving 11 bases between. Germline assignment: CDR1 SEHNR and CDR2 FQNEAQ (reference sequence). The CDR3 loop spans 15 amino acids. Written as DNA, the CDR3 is TGTGCCAGCAGCCCCGGACGGGGCTCTGGAAACACCATATATTTT. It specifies CASSPGRGSGNTIYF.

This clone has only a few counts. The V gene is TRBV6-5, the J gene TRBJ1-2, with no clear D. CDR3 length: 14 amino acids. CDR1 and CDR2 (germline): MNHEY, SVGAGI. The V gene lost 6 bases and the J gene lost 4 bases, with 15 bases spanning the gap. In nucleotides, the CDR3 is TGTGCCAGCAGCAGCGCGGCCGGGGTCTATGGCTACACCTTC. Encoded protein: CASSSAAGVYGYTF.